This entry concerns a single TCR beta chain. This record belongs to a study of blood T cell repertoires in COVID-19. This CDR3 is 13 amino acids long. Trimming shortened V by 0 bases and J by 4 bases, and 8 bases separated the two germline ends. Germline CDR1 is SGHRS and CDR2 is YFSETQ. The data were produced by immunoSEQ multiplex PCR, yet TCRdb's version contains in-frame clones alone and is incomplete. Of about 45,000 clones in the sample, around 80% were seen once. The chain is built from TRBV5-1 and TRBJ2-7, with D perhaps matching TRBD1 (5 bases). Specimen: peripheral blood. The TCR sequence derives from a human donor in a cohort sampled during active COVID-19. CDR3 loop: CASSLVPGYEQYF. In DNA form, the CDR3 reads TGCGCCAGCAGCTTGGTACCAGGGTACGAGCAGTACTTC.